Below are 2 T cell receptor beta chains sequenced from a single sample in a study of read filtering for tumor transcriptome and immune sequencing. This library used roughly 400 ng RNA and molecular barcoded adaptors spanning alpha/delta and beta/gamma chains. Via MiXCR, TCRdb re-called the reads, giving one row per CDR3 protein. The table shows approximately 58,000 distinct CDR3 sequences, with 20% to 25% occurring only once. Input material: a population of CD138-negative cells sorted from bone marrow. These receptors all stem from a donor at least 40 years old with multiple myeloma.

This clonotype was counted a few times. The chain is built from TRBV19 and TRBJ1-5; D is unclear. Trimming left V 3 bases short and J 6 bases short, with 6 bases between. Germline V gene sequence: CDR1 LNHDA, CDR2 SQIVND (reference sequence). This CDR3 has 12 amino acids. The CDR3 region is CASSMNGQPQHF. The CDR3 coding sequence is TGTGCCAGTAGTATGAACGGTCAGCCCCAGCATTTT.

This clonotype has at least ten counts. The rearrangement links TRBV20-1 to TRBJ2-1, with 7 bases that match TRBD2. V was clipped by 0 bases and J by 12 bases; unmatched bases: 5. This CDR3 region has 12 residues. Germline lookup yields CDR1 DFQATT and CDR2 SNEGSKA (reference sequence). CDR3 region: CSAREGGRGQFF. The CDR3 DNA is TGCAGTGCTAGAGAGGGGGGGAGAGGGCAGTTCTTC.